The T cell receptor beta chain described here comes from a study of T cell changes during pregnancy in multiple sclerosis. The CDR3 length is 16 residues. The V gene end was trimmed by 2 bases and the J gene end by 7 bases; junction bases not matched to a gene: 10. Per germline, CDR1 SGHAT and CDR2 FQNNGV. The protocol was immunoSEQ multiplex PCR, while the TCRdb copy is restricted to in-frame clones and leaves out a portion. The table records about 64,000 clones, about 92% of them present only once. The specimen was peripheral blood, collected in the second trimester of pregnancy. The sequence derives from a female donor in good health, enrolled as a control in a pregnancy study. The chain combines TRBV11-2 with TRBJ2-7; 11 bases agree with TRBD2. The CDR3: CASSLLPGTSGTEQYF. CDR3 in DNA: TGTGCCAGCAGCTTACTCCCCGGGACTAGCGGAACGGAGCAGTACTTC.